This TCR beta chain was sequenced for a study of blood T cell repertoires in COVID-19. The overall study: Acute-phase and convalescent COVID-19 samples originated in the United States, Italy and Spain. Sources were T cells, B-cell-depleted T cells, or PBMCs; the material itself was cDNA or gDNA.

V dropped 5 bases and J dropped 1; count of bases not matched to a gene: 11. Germline CDR1 reads MDHEN; CDR2 reads SYDVKM. The CDR3 totals 18 residues. Method: immunoSEQ multiplex PCR; TCRdb's copy keeps in-frame clones and lacks some. The sample contains over 65,000 clones, more than 80% of which appear only once. What was sequenced was peripheral blood. The J gene is TRBJ1-2, the V gene TRBV28; 12 nucleotides agree with TRBD1. The TCR sequence derives from a woman of 80 years or more with acute or convalescent COVID-19. The CDR3 reads CASSPSIGTGGGNYGYTF. CDR3 bases: TGTGCCAGCAGTCCCTCGATCGGGACAGGGGGCGGTAACTATGGCTACACCTTC.